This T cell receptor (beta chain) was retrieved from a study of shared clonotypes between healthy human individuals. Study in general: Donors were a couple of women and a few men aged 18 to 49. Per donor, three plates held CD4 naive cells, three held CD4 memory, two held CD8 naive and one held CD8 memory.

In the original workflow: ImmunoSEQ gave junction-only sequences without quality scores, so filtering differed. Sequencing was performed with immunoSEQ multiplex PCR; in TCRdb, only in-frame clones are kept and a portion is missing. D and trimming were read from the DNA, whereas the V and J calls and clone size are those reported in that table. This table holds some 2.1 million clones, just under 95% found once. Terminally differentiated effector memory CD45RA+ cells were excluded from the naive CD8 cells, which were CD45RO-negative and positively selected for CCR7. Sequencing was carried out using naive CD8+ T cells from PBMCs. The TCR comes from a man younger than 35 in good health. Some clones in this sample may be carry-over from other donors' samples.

This chain's CDR3 is CASSAPEELRSTDTQYF. The CDR3 DNA sequence: TGTGCCAGCAGCGCACCCGAAGAGCTTCGAAGCACAGATACGCAGTATTTT. The chain uses TRBV9 and TRBJ2-3; D is unresolved. This CDR3 has 17 residues. Germline CDR1 is SGDLS and CDR2 is YYNGEE. Trimming pared 3 bases from V and 0 bases from J, leaving 17 bases between.